This is a list of T cell receptor beta chains from one sample in a study of blood T cell repertoires in COVID-19. Sequencing was performed with immunoSEQ multiplex PCR; in TCRdb, only in-frame clones are kept and a portion is missing. The table lists more than 200,000 clones, 82% of them singletons. Sequences were obtained from peripheral blood. These receptors came from a woman older than 75 with active or convalescent COVID-19. Each CDR3 is given with its conserved first and last residue. The order of the fields is CDR3 length, D gene, V gene, CDR3 protein. The D gene is left open where the match is weak.

>16|NA|TRBV27
CASSLSQLGGADTQYF
>14|NA|TRBV11-3
CASSAGGSRTEAFF
>15|TRBD1|TRBV29-1
CSAQTGLGTYNEQFF
>13|NA|TRBV6-4
CASSVDMNTEAFF
>14|NA|TRBV6-6
CASSTPGEAYGYTF
>19|TRBD2|TRBV6-1
CASSEDPGGLTTSTDTQYF
>16|TRBD2|TRBV2
CASSTGTTFPGDTQYF
>14|NA|TRBV18
CASSPATPTDTQYF
>14|NA|TRBV28
CASSLRRVNNEQFF
>15|TRBD2|TRBV7-9
CASSSGLAAFNEQFF
>13|NA|TRBV3-1/TRBV3-2
CASSQAGGTEAFF
>14|TRBD2|TRBV5-1
CASNGLAGDNEQFF
>16|NA|TRBV4-1
CASSQVSGTGGGPLFF
>13|TRBD1|TRBV19
CASRRGQNTEAFF
>13|TRBD2|TRBV10-3
CAISGLNTGELFF
>16|NA|TRBV7-9
CASSTFSFRLNTEAFF
>16|NA|TRBV9
CASSVVPTGFGTEAFF
>16|NA|TRBV7-8
CASSLASMSSYNEQFF
>15|NA|TRBV5-4
CASSWDSSSYNEQFF
>15|NA|TRBV9
CASSAGGPQTDTQYF
>14|NA|TRBV3-1/TRBV3-2
CASSQAGENSPLHF
>13|NA|TRBV10-3
CAISELQGNTIYF
>14|TRBD1|TRBV7-8
CASSRTTGLTEAFF
>15|NA|TRBV11-1
CASSYGGSYNSPLHF
>16|NA|TRBV2
CASSEFDRFSNQPQHF
>17|NA|TRBV5-1
CASSLDGWGYSGNTIYF
>13|NA|TRBV5-4
CASSHGGNQPQHF
>15|TRBD1|TRBV28
CASSLLPDRGNGYTF
>11|NA|TRBV29-1
CSVSNTGELFF
>14|NA|TRBV18
CASSLAGGNQPQHF